The 7 T cell receptor beta chains in this list originate from one sample, sequenced in a study of regulatory T cells in long-lasting Graves disease. Regarding time point: newly diagnosed GD, antithyroid drugs for less than 3 months. TCR sequences were obtained from RNA taken from PBMCs. Through Arm-PCR of CDR3 regions and iRepertoire HTBI primers, TCR beta libraries were built. TCRdb itself ran the multiplex PCR reads through MiXCR, one entry per CDR3 protein. Of approximately 540,000 distinct CDR3 sequences listed, 12% are singletons. These data also formed part of another study, on T cells in Graves' hyperthyroidism and ophthalmopathy.

Sequenced here: peripheral blood mononuclear cells (PBMCs), sampled at new diagnosis, from a patient treated with antithyroid drugs. These receptors were collected from a woman younger than 45 with Graves disease.

This clonotype was counted ten times or more. A junction end diverges from the germline sequence, so it may reflect a read error. V and J are TRBV6-1 and TRBJ1-4; 8 nucleotides align to TRBD1. The CDR3 consists of 17 residues. Germline CDR1 and CDR2: MNHNS and SASEGT. In DNA, the CDR3 is TGTGCCAGCATTGAAGCCGTCAGAAGACAGGGGTGGGAAAAACTGTTTTTT. Amino acid sequence: CASIEAVRRQGWEKLFF.

This chain links TRBV29-1 with TRBJ2-1, with 8 bases fitting TRBD2. Germline CDR1 SQVTM, CDR2 ANQGSEA. Trimming took 8 bases from V and 7 from J; bases not matched to a gene: 4. This CDR3 region has 11 residues. The CDR3 is CSLSSGNEQFF. CDR3 in DNA: TGCAGCCTTTCTAGCGGGAATGAGCAGTTCTTC.

This clonotype has a count of ten or more. The V call is TRBV6-2 or TRBV6-3, the J call TRBJ2-3; TRBD1 or TRBD2 may be the D gene (5 bases each). This CDR3 has 14 residues. Germline lookup yields CDR1 MNHEY and CDR2 SVGEGT. Deletions cut 6 bases from V and 8 bases from J, with 18 bases between. This chain's CDR3 is CASRRGAREGTQYF. The CDR3 bases are TGTGCCAGCAGAAGGGGAGCGCGAGAGGGTACGCAGTATTTT.

This clonotype was observed a handful of times. V and J are TRBV20-1 and TRBJ2-7; 10 positions agree with TRBD2. The CDR3 consists of 15 residues. The V gene end was trimmed by 6 bases and the J gene end by 6 bases; junction bases not matched to a gene: 14. Germline V lookup: CDR1 DFQATT, CDR2 SNEGSKA (reference sequence). The CDR3 is CSARGMVSGRSEQYF. The CDR3 DNA reads TGCAGTGCCCGAGGGATGGTTAGCGGGAGGAGCGAGCAGTACTTC.

This clonotype showed up many times. This chain uses TRBV10-3 with TRBJ1-1; possible D gene TRBD1, 5 bases. This CDR3 comprises 17 residues. The germline gives CDR1 ENHRY, CDR2 SYGVKD. The germline V and J ends were trimmed by 10 bases and 4 bases, with 28 bases remaining between them. CDR3 sequence: CATHHGVGQGKSTEAFF. DNA of the CDR3: TGTGCCACCCACCACGGCGTTGGGCAGGGCAAATCCACTGAAGCTTTCTTT.

This clonotype was found many times. This chain joins TRBV2 and TRBJ1-5, with D unclear. The V gene lost 6 bases and the J gene lost 2 bases, with 11 bases spanning the gap. CDR3 size: 14 residues. Germline CDR1 is SNHLY and CDR2 is FYNNEI. CDR3: CASRREAGNQPQHF. Here the CDR3 DNA reads TGTGCCAGCAGGCGGGAGGCAGGCAATCAGCCCCAGCATTTT. Using reference TRBV2 and TRBJ1-5 for the parts outside the CDR3, the full variable domain is EPEVTQTPSHQVTQMGQEVILRCVPISNHLYFYWYRQILGQKVEFLVSFYNNEISEKSEIFDDQFSVERPDGSNFTLKIRSTKLEDSAMYFCASRREAGNQPQHFGDGTRLSIL.

This clonotype was observed many times. The V gene is TRBV24-1, the J gene TRBJ1-2, with D perhaps TRBD1 (6 bases). This CDR3 contains 13 residues. Trimming took off 2 bases at V and 4 bases at J, with 7 bases between the two ends. The germline CDR1 and CDR2 sequences are KGHDR and SFDVKD. The CDR3 DNA sequence: TGTGCCACCAGTGATTCGACAGGCTATGGCTACACCTTC. This encodes CATSDSTGYGYTF.